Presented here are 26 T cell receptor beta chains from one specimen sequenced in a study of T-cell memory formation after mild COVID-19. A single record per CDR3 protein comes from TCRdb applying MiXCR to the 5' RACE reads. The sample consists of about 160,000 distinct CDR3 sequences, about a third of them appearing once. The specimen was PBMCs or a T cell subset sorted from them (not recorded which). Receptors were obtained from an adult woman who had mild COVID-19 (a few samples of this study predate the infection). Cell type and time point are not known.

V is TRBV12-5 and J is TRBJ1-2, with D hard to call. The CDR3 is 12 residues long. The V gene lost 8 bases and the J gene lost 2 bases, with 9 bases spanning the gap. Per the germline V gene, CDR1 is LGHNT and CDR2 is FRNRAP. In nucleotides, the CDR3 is TGTGCTAGTAGCTGGGGAAACTATGGCTACACCTTC. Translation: CASSWGNYGYTF.

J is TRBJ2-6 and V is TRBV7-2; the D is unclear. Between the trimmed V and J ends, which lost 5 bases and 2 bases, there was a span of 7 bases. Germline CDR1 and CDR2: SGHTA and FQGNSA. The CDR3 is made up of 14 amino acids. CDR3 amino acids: CASSPTAGANVLTF. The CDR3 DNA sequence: TGTGCCAGCAGCCCCACGGCTGGGGCCAACGTCCTGACTTTC.

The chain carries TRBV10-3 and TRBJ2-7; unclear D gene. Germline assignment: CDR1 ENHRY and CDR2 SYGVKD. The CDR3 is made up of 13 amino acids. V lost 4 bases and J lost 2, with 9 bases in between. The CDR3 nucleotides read TGTGCCATCAGTGGGGTTAGAACCTACGAGCAGTACTTC. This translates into CAISGVRTYEQYF.

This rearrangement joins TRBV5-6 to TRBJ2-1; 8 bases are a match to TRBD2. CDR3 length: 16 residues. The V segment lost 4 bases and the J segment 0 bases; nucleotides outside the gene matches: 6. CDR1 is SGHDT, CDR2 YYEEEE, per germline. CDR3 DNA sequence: TGTGCCAGCAGCGTGAGCGGGACTAGCTCCTACAATGAGCAGTTCTTC. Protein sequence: CASSVSGTSSYNEQFF.

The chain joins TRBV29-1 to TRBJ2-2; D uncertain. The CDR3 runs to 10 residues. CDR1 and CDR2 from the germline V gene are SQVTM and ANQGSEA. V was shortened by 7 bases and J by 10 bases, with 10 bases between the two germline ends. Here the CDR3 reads CSALDEELFF. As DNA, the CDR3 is TGCAGCGCCTTAGACGAGGAGCTGTTTTTT.

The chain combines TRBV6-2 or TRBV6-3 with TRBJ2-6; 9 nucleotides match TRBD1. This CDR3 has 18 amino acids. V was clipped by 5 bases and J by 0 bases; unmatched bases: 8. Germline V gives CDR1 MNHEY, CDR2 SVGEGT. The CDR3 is CASSPGPTGGSGANVLTF. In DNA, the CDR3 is TGTGCCAGCAGTCCCGGCCCGACAGGGGGCTCTGGGGCCAACGTCCTGACTTTC.

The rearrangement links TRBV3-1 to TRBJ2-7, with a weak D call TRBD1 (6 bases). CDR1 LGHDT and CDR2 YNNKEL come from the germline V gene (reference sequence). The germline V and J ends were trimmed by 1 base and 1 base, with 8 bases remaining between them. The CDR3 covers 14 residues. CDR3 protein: CASSQGGLSYEQYF. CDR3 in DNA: TGTGCCAGCAGCCAAGGGGGGCTGTCCTACGAGCAGTACTTC.

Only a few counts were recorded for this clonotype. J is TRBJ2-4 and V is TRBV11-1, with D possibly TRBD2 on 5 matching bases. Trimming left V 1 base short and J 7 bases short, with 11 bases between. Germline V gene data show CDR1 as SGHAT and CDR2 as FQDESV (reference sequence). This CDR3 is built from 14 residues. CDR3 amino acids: CASSLVTTGNIQYF. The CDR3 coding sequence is TGTGCCAGCAGCTTAGTGACTACTGGGAACATTCAGTACTTC.

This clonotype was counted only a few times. The CDR3 region is CSARPDGTAYEQYF. The CDR3 DNA is TGCAGTGCTAGACCCGACGGGACAGCCTACGAGCAGTACTTC. V usage is TRBV20-1 and J usage is TRBJ2-7; 7 bases agree with TRBD1. This CDR3 has 14 amino acids. The germline V gene encodes CDR1 DFQATT and CDR2 SNEGSKA (reference sequence). Trimming removed 2 bases from V and 2 bases from J; junction bases left unmatched: 6.

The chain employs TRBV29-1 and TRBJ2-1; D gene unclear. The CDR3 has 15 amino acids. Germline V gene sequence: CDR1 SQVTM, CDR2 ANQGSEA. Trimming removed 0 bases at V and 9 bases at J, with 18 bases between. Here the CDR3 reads CSVEDQASVSGEQFF. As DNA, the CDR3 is TGCAGCGTTGAAGATCAGGCGAGCGTGTCCGGTGAGCAGTTCTTC.

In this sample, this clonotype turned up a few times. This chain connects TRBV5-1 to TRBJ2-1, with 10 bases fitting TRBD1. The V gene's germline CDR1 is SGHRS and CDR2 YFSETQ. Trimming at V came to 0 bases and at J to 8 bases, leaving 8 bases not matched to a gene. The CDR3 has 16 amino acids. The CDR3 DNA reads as TGCGCCAGCAGCTTGGACGGGACAGGGGTATATGATGAGCAGTTCTTC. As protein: CASSLDGTGVYDEQFF.

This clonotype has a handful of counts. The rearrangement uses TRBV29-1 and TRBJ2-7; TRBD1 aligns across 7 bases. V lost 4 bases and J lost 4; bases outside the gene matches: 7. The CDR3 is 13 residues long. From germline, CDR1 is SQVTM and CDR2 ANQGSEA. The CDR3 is CSVVTGVAYEQYF. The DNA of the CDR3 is TGCAGCGTTGTTACAGGGGTTGCGTACGAGCAGTACTTC.

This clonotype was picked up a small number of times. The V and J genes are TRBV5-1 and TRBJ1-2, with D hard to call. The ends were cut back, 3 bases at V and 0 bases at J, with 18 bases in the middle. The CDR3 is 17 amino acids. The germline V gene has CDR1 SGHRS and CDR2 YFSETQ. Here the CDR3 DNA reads TGCGCCAGCAGCTCCTCCGTAGGACCAGCCTCTAACTATGGCTACACCTTC. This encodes CASSSSVGPASNYGYTF. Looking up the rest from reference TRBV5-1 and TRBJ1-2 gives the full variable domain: KAGVTQTPRYLIKTRGQQVTLSCSPISGHRSVSWYQQTPGQGLQFLFEYFSETQRNKGNFPGRFSGRQFSNSRSEMNVSTLELGDSALYLCASSSSVGPASNYGYTFGSGTRLTVV.

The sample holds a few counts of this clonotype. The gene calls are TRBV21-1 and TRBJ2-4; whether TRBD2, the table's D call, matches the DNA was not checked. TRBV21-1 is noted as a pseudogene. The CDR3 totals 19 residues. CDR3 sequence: CASRAGTSGRVYAKNIQYF. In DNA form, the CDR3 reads TGTGCCAGCAGGGCCGGGACTAGCGGGAGAGTTTACGCCAAAAACATTCAGTACTTC.

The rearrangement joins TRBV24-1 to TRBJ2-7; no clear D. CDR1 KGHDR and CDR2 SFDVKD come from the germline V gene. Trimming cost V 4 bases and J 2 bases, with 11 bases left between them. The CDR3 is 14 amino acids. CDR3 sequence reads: CATSDPVVAYEQYF. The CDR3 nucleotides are TGTGCCACCAGTGACCCCGTTGTGGCCTACGAGCAGTACTTC.

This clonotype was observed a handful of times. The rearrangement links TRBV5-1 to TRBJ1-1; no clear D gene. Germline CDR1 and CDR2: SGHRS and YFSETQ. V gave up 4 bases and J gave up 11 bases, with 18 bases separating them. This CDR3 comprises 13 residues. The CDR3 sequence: CASSQEFNSEAFF. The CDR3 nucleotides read TGCGCCAGCAGCCAAGAGTTCAACTCGGAGGCTTTCTTT. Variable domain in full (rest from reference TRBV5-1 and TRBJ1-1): KAGVTQTPRYLIKTRGQQVTLSCSPISGHRSVSWYQQTPGQGLQFLFEYFSETQRNKGNFPGRFSGRQFSNSRSEMNVSTLELGDSALYLCASSQEFNSEAFFGQGTRLTVV.

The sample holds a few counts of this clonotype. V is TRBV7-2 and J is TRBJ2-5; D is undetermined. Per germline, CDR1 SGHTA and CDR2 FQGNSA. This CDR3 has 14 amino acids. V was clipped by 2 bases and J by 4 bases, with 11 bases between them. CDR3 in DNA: TGTGCCAGCAGCTTAAGTGGTACGGGAGAGACCCAGTACTTC. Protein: CASSLSGTGETQYF. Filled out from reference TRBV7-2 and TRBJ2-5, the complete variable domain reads GAGVSQSPSNKVTEKGKDVELRCDPISGHTALYWYRQSLGQGLEFLIYFQGNSAPDKSGLPSDRFSAERTGGSVSTLTIQRTQQEDSAVYLCASSLSGTGETQYFGPGTRLLVL.

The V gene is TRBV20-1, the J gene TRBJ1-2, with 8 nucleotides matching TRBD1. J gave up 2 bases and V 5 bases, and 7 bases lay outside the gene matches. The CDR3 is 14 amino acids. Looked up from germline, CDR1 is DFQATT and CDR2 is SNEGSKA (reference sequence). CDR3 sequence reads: CSALYRGVNYGYTF. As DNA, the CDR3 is TGCAGTGCTCTCTACAGGGGGGTAAACTATGGCTACACCTTC.

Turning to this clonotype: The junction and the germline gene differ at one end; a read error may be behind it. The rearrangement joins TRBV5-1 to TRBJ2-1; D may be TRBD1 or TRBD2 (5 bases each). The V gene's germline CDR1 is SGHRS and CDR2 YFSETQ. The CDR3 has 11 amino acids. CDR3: CASSFGDLNIF. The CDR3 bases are TGCGCCAGCAGCTTCGGGGACCTGAACATCTTC.

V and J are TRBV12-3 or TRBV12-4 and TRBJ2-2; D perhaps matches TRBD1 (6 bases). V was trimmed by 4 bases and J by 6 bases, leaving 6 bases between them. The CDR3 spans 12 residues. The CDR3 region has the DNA TGTGCCAGCAGTTGGGGGCCCGGGGAGCTGTTTTTT. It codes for CASSWGPGELFF.

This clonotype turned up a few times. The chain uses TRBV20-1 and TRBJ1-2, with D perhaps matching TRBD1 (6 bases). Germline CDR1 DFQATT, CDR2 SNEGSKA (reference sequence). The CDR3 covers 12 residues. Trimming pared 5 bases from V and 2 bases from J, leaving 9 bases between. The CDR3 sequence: CSASTGNYGYTF. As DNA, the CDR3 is TGCAGTGCTTCGACAGGAAACTATGGCTACACCTTC.

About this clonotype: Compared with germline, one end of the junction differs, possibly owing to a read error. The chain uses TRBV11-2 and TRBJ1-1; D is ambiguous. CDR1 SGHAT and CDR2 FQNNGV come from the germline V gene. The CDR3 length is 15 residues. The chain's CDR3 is CASRLDPSWNTEAFF. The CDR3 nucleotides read TGTGCCAGCAGATTAGATCCTAGTTGGAACACTGAAGCTTTCTTT.

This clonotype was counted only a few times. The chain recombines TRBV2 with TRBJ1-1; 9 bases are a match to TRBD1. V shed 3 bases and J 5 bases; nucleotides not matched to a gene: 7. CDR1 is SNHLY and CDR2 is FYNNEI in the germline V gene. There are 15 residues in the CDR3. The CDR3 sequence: CASSDGTGPRTEAFF. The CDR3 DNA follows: TGTGCCAGCAGTGACGGGACAGGGCCTCGAACTGAAGCTTTCTTT.

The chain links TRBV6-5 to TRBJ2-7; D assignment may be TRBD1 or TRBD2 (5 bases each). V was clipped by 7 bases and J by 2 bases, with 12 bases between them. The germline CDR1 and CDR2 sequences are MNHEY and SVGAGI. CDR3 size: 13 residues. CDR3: CASIGDGTYEQYF. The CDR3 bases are TGTGCCAGCATTGGGGACGGTACCTACGAGCAGTACTTC.

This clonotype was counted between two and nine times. In DNA form, the CDR3 reads TGCAGTGCTACCGACAGGGAAAACGAGCAGTACTTC. As protein: CSATDRENEQYF. V gene TRBV20-1 combines with J gene TRBJ2-7; 7 bases map to TRBD1. Germline lookup yields CDR1 DFQATT and CDR2 SNEGSKA (reference sequence). This CDR3 is built from 12 residues. Germline trimming cut 4 bases from V and 5 bases from J; bases unmatched to any gene: 5.

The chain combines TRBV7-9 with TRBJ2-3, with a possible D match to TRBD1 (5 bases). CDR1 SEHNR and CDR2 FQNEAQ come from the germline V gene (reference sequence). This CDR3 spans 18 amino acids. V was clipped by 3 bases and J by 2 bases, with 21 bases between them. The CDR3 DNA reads TGTGCCAGCAGCTTTTTAACGCTTGATGACAGCTACACAGATACGCAGTATTTT. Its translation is CASSFLTLDDSYTDTQYF.